The clone carrying this T cell receptor beta chain is a singleton in its sample. Using immunoSEQ multiplex PCR, the repertoire was profiled, and TCRdb retains in-frame clones only, with some absent. This table has approximately 130,000 clones, around 90% appearing once. This sample was taken from a study of blood T cell repertoires in COVID-19. V was pared by 3 bases and J by 2 bases, with 11 bases between. The CDR3 contains 14 residues. From germline, CDR1 is MNHEY and CDR2 SVGAGI. The chain links TRBV6-5 to TRBJ2-7; a possible D gene is TRBD1 (5 bases). This clonotype was obtained from a human donor in a cohort sampled during active COVID-19. Sequencing was performed on peripheral blood. CDR3 DNA sequence: TGTGCCAGCAGTTATAATTGGGGCGCCTACGAGCAGTACTTC. This encodes CASSYNWGAYEQYF.